The entry below describes one TCR beta chain. Its antigen is as yet unknown. cDNA synthesis used the whole RNA isolate, giving expressed TCRB sequences. The protocol was immunoSEQ multiplex PCR, while the TCRdb copy is restricted to in-frame clones and leaves out a portion. The data contain about 22,000 clones, around three fifths of them singletons. Purity above 95% was achieved in all sorted populations. The sample originates from a study of beta chain features in type 1 diabetes. Study-level findings and limits: Reduced insertions and increased deletions marked VDJ junctions in type 1 diabetes patients. A moderate, significant TCRB CDR3 shortening appeared in type 1 diabetes across four CD4+ subsets. Within patients, naive, central memory and Treg TCRB repertoires seemed more similar than within healthy donors.

With 5 bases removed from V and 8 bases from J, the gap between germline ends came to 18 bases. Per the germline V gene, CDR1 is SEHNR and CDR2 is FQNEAQ (reference sequence). The CDR3 has 14 residues. The chain links TRBV7-9 to TRBJ1-2, with TRBD1 as a possible D gene (5 bases). This TCR came from a young man with type 1 diabetes. The sample was stem cell memory CD4+ T cells from blood. This chain's CDR3 is CASSPRMEGSGYTF. In nucleotides, the CDR3 is TGTGCCAGCAGCCCAAGGATGGAGGGGTCAGGCTACACCTTC.